This is a list of T cell receptor beta chains from one sample in a study of early T cells in non-severe SARS-CoV-2 infection. TCRdb reprocessed the 5' RACE reads via MiXCR and lists one record per CDR3 protein. The sample lists 95,000 to 110,000 distinct CDR3 sequences, roughly 10% seen once, with about 8.1% in the top ten. The sequencing sample was made of whole blood. These receptor sequences come from an adult who was a healthcare worker with PCR-confirmed SARS-CoV-2 infection or an uninfected control (not recorded which). Both conserved end residues are part of each CDR3. D genes are given only for firm matches. The size field is filled for only some rows; it gives once, few, many or a size class.

j_call d_call v_call clone_size cdr3_aa cdr3_nt
TRBJ2-7 NA TRBV20-1 NA CSARARGYEQYF TGCAGTGCTAGAGCCAGGGGCTACGAGCAGTACTTC
TRBJ1-1 NA TRBV20-1 NA CSAPLNTEAFF TGCAGTGCTCCGCTTAACACTGAAGCTTTCTTT
TRBJ1-2 TRBD1 TRBV18 NA CASSPPGTENYGYTF TGTGCCAGCTCACCACCCGGGACAGAAAACTATGGCTACACCTTC
TRBJ2-7 TRBD2 TRBV5-5 NA CASSLEASGKYEQYF TGTGCCAGCAGCTTGGAAGCTAGCGGGAAGTACGAGCAGTACTTC
TRBJ2-1 NA TRBV29-1 many CSVTSSGEQFF TGCAGCGTCACCTCCAGCGGTGAGCAGTTCTTC
TRBJ2-7 TRBD2 TRBV4-1 many CASSQERWGAGRFYEQYF TGCGCCAGCAGCCAAGAGCGCTGGGGAGCGGGGAGATTCTACGAGCAGTACTTC
TRBJ2-5 NA TRBV28 NA CASFPGEWGGETQYF TGTGCCAGCTTTCCAGGGGAATGGGGGGGAGAGACCCAGTACTTC
TRBJ2-1 NA TRBV30 NA CAWGGARNEQFF TGTGCCTGGGGGGGGGCGCGGAATGAGCAGTTCTTC
TRBJ2-1 TRBD1 TRBV28 NA CASSLGDRGLNEQFF TGTGCCAGCAGTCTCGGGGACAGGGGTTTGAATGAGCAGTTCTTC
TRBJ2-5 NA TRBV11-2 many CASSLASYATGGTQYF TGTGCCAGCAGCTTAGCGTCCTATGCAACCGGAGGGACCCAGTACTTC
TRBJ2-2 NA TRBV7-6 many CASSLAENTGELFF TGTGCCAGCAGCTTAGCCGAGAACACCGGGGAGCTGTTTTTT
TRBJ2-7 TRBD2 TRBV19 many CASSLSAGGPSGYEQYF TGTGCCAGTAGTCTCTCAGCGGGAGGGCCCTCAGGCTACGAGCAGTACTTC
TRBJ1-2 TRBD1 TRBV12-3/TRBV12-4 NA CASLAGGGGYTF TGTGCCAGCCTTGCAGGGGGAGGAGGCTACACCTTC
TRBJ2-3 TRBD2 TRBV7-3 many CASSPTSGRVHTQYF TGTGCCAGCAGCCCGACTAGCGGGAGGGTGCATACGCAGTATTTT
TRBJ2-2 NA TRBV4-1 NA CASSPRGGELFF TGCGCCAGCAGCCCACGCGGCGGGGAGCTGTTTTTT
TRBJ2-7 TRBD1 TRBV28 NA CASEMGQGYEQYF TGTGCCAGCGAGATGGGACAGGGCTACGAGCAGTACTTC
TRBJ2-1 TRBD2 TRBV11-2 few CASSSSTSGRNEQFF TGTGCCAGCAGCTCCTCGACTAGCGGGAGAAATGAGCAGTTCTTC
TRBJ1-1 NA TRBV7-9 NA CASSPEGSGGTEAFF TGTGCCAGCAGCCCAGAGGGATCGGGGGGCACTGAAGCTTTCTTT
TRBJ2-3 NA TRBV20-1 many CSARSGVITDTQYF TGCAGTGCTAGGTCCGGGGTTATCACAGATACGCAGTATTTT
TRBJ2-5 TRBD1 TRBV10-3 few CAISGRDSNQETQYF TGTGCCATCAGTGGCCGGGACAGCAATCAAGAGACCCAGTACTTC
TRBJ1-4 NA TRBV20-1 few CSAREGENEKLFF TGCAGTGCTAGAGAGGGGGAGAATGAAAAACTGTTTTTT
TRBJ1-1 NA TRBV12-3/TRBV12-4 NA CASSYQNRNTEAFF TGTGCCAGCAGTTACCAAAACAGGAACACTGAAGCTTTCTTT
TRBJ1-2 NA TRBV18 few CASSPGDNYGYTF TGTGCCAGCTCACCCGGGGATAACTATGGCTACACCTTC
TRBJ1-5 NA TRBV19 few CASSLLSYNQPQHF TGTGCCAGTAGCCTCCTATCGTACAATCAGCCCCAGCATTTT
TRBJ1-4 NA TRBV9 NA CASSVAATNEKLFF TGTGCCAGCAGCGTAGCTGCAACTAATGAAAAACTGTTTTTT
TRBJ2-3 NA TRBV20-1 few CSARVPDPDTQYF TGCAGTGCTAGAGTTCCCGACCCAGATACGCAGTATTTT
TRBJ2-3 TRBD2 TRBV20-1 few CSARDMLAGGLNTQYF TGCAGTGCTAGAGATATGCTAGCGGGAGGGCTTAATACGCAGTATTTT
TRBJ2-1 NA TRBV5-1 medium-sized CASSLEVSSYNEQFF TGCGCCAGCAGCTTGGAGGTTAGCTCCTACAATGAGCAGTTCTTC
TRBJ2-1 NA TRBV7-9 few CASSLEGGAKQFF TGTGCCAGCAGCTTAGAAGGCGGGGCCAAGCAGTTCTTC
TRBJ2-7 NA TRBV9 NA CASSVEGDTSNQYF TGTGCCAGCAGCGTAGAGGGGGACACGAGCAACCAGTACTTC
TRBJ2-6 NA TRBV11-2 few CASSLGPSGANVLTF TGTGCCAGCAGCTTGGGACCCTCTGGGGCCAACGTCCTGACTTTC
TRBJ2-2 NA TRBV20-1 NA CSARGYGPGELFF TGCAGTGCTAGAGGGTATGGACCCGGAGAGCTGTTTTTT
TRBJ2-7 TRBD1 TRBV6-2/TRBV6-3 few CASSYSRDRFTYEQYF TGTGCCAGCAGTTACTCGAGGGACAGGTTCACCTACGAGCAGTACTTC
TRBJ1-2 NA TRBV30 NA CAWSKAQLNYGYTF TGTGCCTGGAGTAAGGCCCAACTTAACTATGGCTACACCTTC
TRBJ2-6 TRBD1 TRBV12-3/TRBV12-4 many CASDSTGVGANVLTF TGTGCCAGCGATAGTACAGGGGTCGGGGCCAACGTCCTGACTTTC
TRBJ2-1 TRBD2 TRBV11-2 few CASSPPDDKAGGPTNEQFF TGTGCCAGCAGCCCGCCCGATGATAAAGCGGGAGGCCCTACCAATGAGCAGTTCTTC
TRBJ2-3 NA TRBV7-2 many CASSTPGWEEDTQYF TGTGCCAGCAGCACGCCGGGATGGGAGGAAGATACGCAGTATTTT
TRBJ1-1 NA TRBV6-5 NA CASSYGPGAFF TGTGCCAGCAGTTACGGTCCTGGGGCTTTCTTT
TRBJ1-1 NA TRBV30 few CAWKRGEWGAFF TGTGCCTGGAAGCGAGGGGAGTGGGGAGCTTTCTTT
TRBJ1-2 TRBD1 TRBV30 few CAWSPNRGNYGYTF TGTGCCTGGAGTCCAAACAGGGGGAACTATGGCTACACCTTC
TRBJ2-2 TRBD1 TRBV27 many CASSSPMDRGHTGELFF TGTGCCAGCAGTTCCCCCATGGACAGGGGGCATACCGGGGAGCTGTTTTTT
TRBJ2-1 NA TRBV20-1 NA CSARLGPEQFF TGCAGTGCTCGTTTAGGCCCCGAGCAGTTCTTC
TRBJ2-7 NA TRBV19 few CASSIGSGEQCF TGTGCCAGTAGTATCGGGAGCGGCGAGCAGTGCTTC
TRBJ2-7 NA TRBV20-1 many CSARDRVISEQYF TGCAGTGCTAGAGATCGGGTGATCTCCGAGCAGTACTTC
TRBJ1-5 NA TRBV28 many CASSLPSQPQHF TGTGCCAGCAGTTTGCCCTCTCAGCCCCAGCATTTT
TRBJ2-2 TRBD2 TRBV5-6 NA CASSWASGNTGELFF TGTGCCAGCAGCTGGGCTAGCGGGAACACCGGGGAGCTGTTTTTT
TRBJ2-7 TRBD2 TRBV12-3/TRBV12-4 many CASSLATSLSGRVYEQYF TGTGCCAGCAGTTTAGCAACCTCCCTTAGCGGGAGAGTCTACGAGCAGTACTTC
TRBJ2-3 NA TRBV5-4 many CASSSGASTDTQYF TGTGCCAGCAGTAGCGGCGCTAGCACAGATACGCAGTATTTT